A selection of T cell receptor beta chains follows, all from one sample in a study of CD8+ T cells in alopecia areata. Some clones are missing from TCRdb's copy, which holds only in-frame ones; the method was immunoSEQ multiplex PCR. The sample has about 300,000 clones, roughly 64% seen once. The sequenced sample was CD4+ T cells sorted from blood, obtained at week 24, from a patient treated with tofacitinib. Receptor source: a human donor with alopecia areata. The CDR3 runs from the conserved cysteine through the conserved F or W. The D gene is left open where the match is weak. Clone size is given for some rows only: seen once, a few or many times, or a class if the clone is expanded.

TRBJ2-3	TRBV7-9	NA	NA	CASSPRAGTDTQYF	TGTGCCAGCAGCCCCCGAGCGGGCACAGATACGCAGTATTTT
TRBJ2-6	TRBV30	NA	TRBD1	CAWSPGRGRGLSGANVLTF	TGTGCCTGGAGCCCCGGCAGGGGGCGAGGATTATCTGGGGCCAACGTCCTGACTTTC
TRBJ2-3	TRBV29-1	few	NA	CSVQQTVLADTQYF	TGCAGCGTTCAGCAAACTGTCCTAGCAGATACGCAGTATTTT
TRBJ2-5	TRBV27	NA	NA	CASSLTRATRGETQYF	TGTGCCAGCAGTTTAACGCGGGCGACTAGGGGGGAGACCCAGTACTTC
TRBJ1-6	TRBV7-9	NA	TRBD1	CASSLADRADSPLHF	TGTGCCAGCAGCTTAGCAGACAGGGCCGATTCACCCCTCCACTTT
TRBJ1-2	TRBV30	NA	NA	CAWSLDPTRGYTF	TGTGCCTGGAGTTTGGACCCTACGCGCGGCTACACCTTC
TRBJ2-5	TRBV19	few	NA	CASNRQVGELSSQYF	TGTGCCAGCAATAGACAGGTGGGGGAGTTGTCGTCCCAGTACTTC
TRBJ1-2	TRBV23-1	NA	NA	CASALHIYGYTF	TGCGCCAGCGCCTTACACATCTATGGCTACACCTTC
TRBJ1-6	TRBV5-1	once	NA	CASSLGQNSPLHF	TGCGCCAGCAGCTTGGGACAGAATTCACCCCTCCACTTT
TRBJ2-5	TRBV5-1	NA	NA	CASSFLQGTGEETQYF	TGCGCCAGCAGCTTCCTACAGGGTACAGGAGAAGAGACCCAGTACTTC
TRBJ2-2	TRBV7-2	once	TRBD2	CASSSPLAGAGTGELFF	TGTGCCAGCAGCTCCCCACTAGCGGGGGCTGGTACCGGGGAGCTGTTTTTT
TRBJ2-6	TRBV9	NA	NA	CASTTGANVLTF	TGTGCCAGCACGACTGGGGCCAACGTCCTGACTTTC
TRBJ1-1	TRBV29-1	NA	NA	CSIDRHTEAFF	TGCAGCATAGACAGACACACTGAAGCTTTCTTT
TRBJ1-2	TRBV2	few	NA	CASSEQEYYGYTF	TGTGCCAGCAGTGAACAGGAATACTATGGCTACACCTTC
TRBJ2-6	TRBV29-1	few	NA	CSAGGWQTGFPGANVLTF	TGCAGCGCCGGAGGGTGGCAAACGGGGTTCCCGGGGGCCAACGTCCTGACTTTC
TRBJ2-3	TRBV28	few	TRBD1	CASSLPYQGAINTQYF	TGTGCCAGCAGCCTACCTTACCAGGGGGCGATTAATACGCAGTATTTT
TRBJ2-6	TRBV5-4	NA	NA	CASSRDFSGANVLTF	TGTGCCAGCAGCCGGGACTTCTCTGGGGCCAACGTCCTGACTTTC
TRBJ2-1	TRBV9	many	NA	CASSLNLGGYNEQFF	TGTGCCAGCAGCCTAAACCTCGGGGGTTACAATGAGCAGTTCTTC
TRBJ2-7	TRBV29-1	NA	TRBD1	CSVEGQGSADEQYF	TGCAGCGTTGAAGGACAGGGTAGTGCCGACGAGCAGTACTTC
TRBJ2-2	TRBV9	few	NA	CASSVGPGELFF	TGTGCCAGCAGCGTAGGTCCCGGGGAGCTGTTTTTT
TRBJ1-3	TRBV15	NA	NA	CATSRDGGNTIYF	TGTGCCACCAGCAGAGATGGAGGAAACACCATATATTTT
TRBJ1-5	TRBV5-1	few	NA	CASSFDGSNQPQHF	TGCGCCAGCAGCTTCGACGGTAGCAATCAGCCCCAGCATTTT
TRBJ1-6	TRBV5-1	NA	NA	CASSLEPNNSPLHF	TGCGCCAGCAGCTTGGAACCGAATAATTCACCCCTCCACTTT
TRBJ1-5	TRBV7-9	NA	NA	CASSLAVGIRYSNQPQHF	TGTGCCAGCAGCTTAGCTGTGGGCATCCGGTACAGCAATCAGCCCCAGCATTTT
TRBJ1-2	TRBV28	NA	NA	CASSTGPHYGYTF	TGTGCCAGCAGTACGGGACCTCACTATGGCTACACCTTC
TRBJ1-2	TRBV7-3	NA	NA	CASSLTSTENYGYTF	TGTGCCAGCAGCTTAACGTCGACGGAGAACTATGGCTACACCTTC
TRBJ1-1	TRBV30	NA	NA	CAWMRWGLNTEAFF	TGTGCCTGGATGAGATGGGGGTTAAACACTGAAGCTTTCTTT
TRBJ2-7	TRBV27	once	NA	CASSFVRGFGYEQYF	TGTGCCAGCAGTTTTGTCAGGGGATTCGGCTACGAGCAGTACTTC
TRBJ2-7	TRBV28	NA	NA	CASSLGGTVSYEQYF	TGTGCCAGCAGCCTGGGCGGGACAGTCTCCTACGAGCAGTACTTC
TRBJ1-1	TRBV18	few	TRBD1	CASSGDRANTEAFF	TGTGCCAGCTCCGGGGACAGAGCGAACACTGAAGCTTTCTTT
TRBJ2-3	TRBV7-2	NA	TRBD2	CASSLDLAGDTQYF	TGTGCCAGCAGCTTAGATCTAGCGGGCGATACGCAGTATTTT
TRBJ2-7	TRBV7-2	NA	TRBD1	CASQQGAREQYF	TGTGCCAGCCAACAGGGGGCGAGGGAGCAGTACTTC
TRBJ2-3	TRBV30	NA	NA	CAWSVLTDTQYF	TGTGCCTGGAGTGTACTTACAGATACGCAGTATTTT
TRBJ2-7	TRBV7-2	NA	TRBD1	CASSGTGGYEQYF	TGTGCCAGCAGCGGGACAGGGGGTTACGAGCAGTACTTC
TRBJ2-3	TRBV6-6	NA	NA	CASREGGTDTQYF	TGTGCCAGCAGGGAGGGAGGCACAGATACGCAGTATTTT
TRBJ1-3	TRBV7-9	NA	NA	CASSLKGTGNTIYF	TGTGCCAGCAGCTTAAAGGGTACTGGAAACACCATATATTTT
TRBJ2-6	TRBV4-3	NA	NA	CASSPGSGANVLTF	TGCGCCAGCAGCCCCGGCTCTGGGGCCAACGTCCTGACTTTC
TRBJ2-7	TRBV28	NA	NA	CASSPPRGTYEQYF	TGTGCCAGCAGTCCGCCGAGGGGAACCTACGAGCAGTACTTC
TRBJ2-7	TRBV4-1	few	TRBD1	CASSQTGYGHEQYF	TGCGCCAGCAGCCAGACAGGGTACGGGCACGAGCAGTACTTC
TRBJ2-7	TRBV7-8	NA	NA	CASSLGRTVREQYF	TGTGCCAGCAGCTTAGGGCGGACAGTTCGTGAGCAGTACTTC
TRBJ2-7	TRBV18	NA	TRBD1	CASSPGQGWEQYF	TGTGCCAGCTCACCGGGACAGGGTTGGGAGCAGTACTTC
TRBJ1-5	TRBV30	NA	NA	CAWSKASGDYQPQHF	TGTGCCTGGAGTAAAGCTTCAGGCGATTATCAGCCCCAGCATTTT
TRBJ2-6	TRBV7-9	NA	NA	CASSLGEVGANVLTF	TGTGCCAGCAGCTTGGGGGAAGTTGGGGCCAACGTCCTGACTTTC
TRBJ1-1	TRBV29-1	NA	TRBD1	CSVVVTGSEAFF	TGCAGCGTTGTAGTGACAGGGAGTGAAGCTTTCTTT
TRBJ2-7	TRBV23-1	NA	NA	CASSQFKTVRRAFYEQYF	TGCGCCAGCAGTCAATTCAAAACGGTGAGGAGGGCGTTCTACGAGCAGTACTTC
TRBJ1-1	TRBV30	NA	NA	CAWSPRTVEAFF	TGTGCCTGGAGCCCCCGGACAGTTGAAGCTTTCTTT
TRBJ2-7	TRBV27	NA	NA	CASRQGSREQYF	TGTGCCAGCAGGCAAGGTAGCAGGGAGCAGTACTTC
TRBJ1-2	TRBV4-3	NA	NA	CASSQDGQQYGYTF	TGCGCCAGCAGCCAAGATGGACAGCAATATGGCTACACCTTC
TRBJ1-1	TRBV18	NA	NA	CASSEQTNTEAFF	TGTGCCAGCTCAGAACAGACTAACACTGAAGCTTTCTTT